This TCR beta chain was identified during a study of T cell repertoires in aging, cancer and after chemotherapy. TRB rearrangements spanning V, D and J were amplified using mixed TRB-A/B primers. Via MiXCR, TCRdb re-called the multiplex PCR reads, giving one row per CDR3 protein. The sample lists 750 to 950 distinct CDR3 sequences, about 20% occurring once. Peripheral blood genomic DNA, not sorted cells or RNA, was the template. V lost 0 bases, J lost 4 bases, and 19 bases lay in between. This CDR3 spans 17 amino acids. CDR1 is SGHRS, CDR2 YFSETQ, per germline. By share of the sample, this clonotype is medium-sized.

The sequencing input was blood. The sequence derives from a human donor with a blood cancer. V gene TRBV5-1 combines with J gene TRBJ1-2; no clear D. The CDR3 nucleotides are TGCGCCAGCAGCTTGGGTCCTCCAGGCCTAAGCGGCTATGGCTACACCTTC. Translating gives CASSLGPPGLSGYGYTF.